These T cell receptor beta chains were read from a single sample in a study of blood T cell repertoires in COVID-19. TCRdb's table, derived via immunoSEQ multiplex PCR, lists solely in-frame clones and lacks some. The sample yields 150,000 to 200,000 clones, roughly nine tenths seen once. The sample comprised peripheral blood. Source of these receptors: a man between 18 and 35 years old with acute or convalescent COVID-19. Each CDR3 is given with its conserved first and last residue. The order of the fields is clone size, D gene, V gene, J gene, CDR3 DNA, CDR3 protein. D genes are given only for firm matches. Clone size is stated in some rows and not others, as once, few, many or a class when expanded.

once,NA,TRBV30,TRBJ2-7,TGTGCCTGGAGTGTAATGGGACACATATATTTCTACGAGCAGTACTTC,CAWSVMGHIYFYEQYF
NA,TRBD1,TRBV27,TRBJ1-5,TGTGCCAGCAGCTCAGACAGGGACAATCAGCCCCAGCATTTT,CASSSDRDNQPQHF
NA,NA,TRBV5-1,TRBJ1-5,TGCGCCAGCAGCTTGTGGGGCAGGGAGGATCAGCCCCAGCATTTT,CASSLWGREDQPQHF
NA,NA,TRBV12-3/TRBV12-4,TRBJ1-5,TGTGCCAGCAGTTTTCAGGGCGGGGAGCCCCAGCATTTT,CASSFQGGEPQHF
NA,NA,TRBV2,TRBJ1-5,TGTGCCAGCACGTGGGGGGGCAATCAGCCCCAGCATTTT,CASTWGGNQPQHF
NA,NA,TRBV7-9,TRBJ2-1,TGTGCCAGCAGCTTAGGAGCATACAATGAGCAGTTCTTC,CASSLGAYNEQFF
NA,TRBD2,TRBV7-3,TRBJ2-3,TGTGCCAGCAGCTCTTTAGCGGGGGCCACAGATACGCAGTATTTT,CASSSLAGATDTQYF
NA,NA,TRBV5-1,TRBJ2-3,TGCGCCACTACGGACAGCTACACTAGCACAGATACGCAGTATTTT,CATTDSYTSTDTQYF
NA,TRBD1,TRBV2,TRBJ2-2,TGTGCCAGCACCCGGGGACAGGGTCGGACCGGGGAGCTGTTTTTT,CASTRGQGRTGELFF
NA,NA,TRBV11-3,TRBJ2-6,TGTGCCAGCAGCGTCGGGGACTCTGGGGCCAACGTCCTGACTTTC,CASSVGDSGANVLTF
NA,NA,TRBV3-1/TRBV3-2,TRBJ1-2,TGTGCCAGCAGCCAAAACGGGAACTATGGCTACACCTTC,CASSQNGNYGYTF
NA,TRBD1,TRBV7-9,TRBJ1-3,TGTGCCAGCAGCTGGGGACAGGGAAGGGGAAACACCATATATTTT,CASSWGQGRGNTIYF
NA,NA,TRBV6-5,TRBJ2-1,TGTGCCAGCAGCCTCCGCAGGGGATACAATGAGCAGTTCTTC,CASSLRRGYNEQFF
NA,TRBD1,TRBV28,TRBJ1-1,TGTGCCAGCAGCCTCGGGACAGGGCCCTCCACTGAAGCTTTCTTT,CASSLGTGPSTEAFF
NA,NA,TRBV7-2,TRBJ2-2,TGTGCCAGCAGCTTAGATCAGGGGATCGGGGAGCTGTTTTTT,CASSLDQGIGELFF
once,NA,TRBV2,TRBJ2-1,TGTGCCAGCCTTATCCACAATGAGCAGTTCTTC,CASLIHNEQFF
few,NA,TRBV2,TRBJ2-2,TGTGCCAGCAGTGTCAACAGGGTTAGCACCGGGGAGCTGTTTTTT,CASSVNRVSTGELFF
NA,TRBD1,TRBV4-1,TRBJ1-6,TGCGCCAGCAGCCAGGTCGGTAGGGACAGGGCGGGCTCACCCCTCCACTTT,CASSQVGRDRAGSPLHF
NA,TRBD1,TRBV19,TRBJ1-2,TGTGCCAGTACCCCTGAAGGCGGCAGGGGGCCGAATGGCTACACCTTC,CASTPEGGRGPNGYTF
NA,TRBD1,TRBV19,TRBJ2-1,TGTGCCAGTAGTACACGACAGGGGGCACGGAATGAGCAGTTCTTC,CASSTRQGARNEQFF
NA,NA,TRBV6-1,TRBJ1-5,TGTGCCAGCAGTGAACGAGCCCCAAGCCATCAGCCCCAGCATTTT,CASSERAPSHQPQHF
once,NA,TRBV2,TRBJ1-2,TGTGCCAGCAGGGCGTTTCAGGCAGGGGCAACGCTCAATGGCTACACCTTC,CASRAFQAGATLNGYTF
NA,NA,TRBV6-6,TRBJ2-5,TGTGCCAGCAGGTACCGAGGGCAAGAGACCCAGTACTTC,CASRYRGQETQYF
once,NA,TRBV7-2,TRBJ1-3,TGTGCCAGCAGCTTATTCACAGGCGGCTCTGGAAACACCATATATTTT,CASSLFTGGSGNTIYF
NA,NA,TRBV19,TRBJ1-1,TGTGCCAGTAGTATACCTACGGGGTTTAACACTGAAGCTTTCTTT,CASSIPTGFNTEAFF
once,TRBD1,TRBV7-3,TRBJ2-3,TGTGCCAGCAGCTGGAACAGGGGTAATACGCAGTATTTT,CASSWNRGNTQYF
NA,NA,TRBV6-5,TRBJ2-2,TGTGCCAGCACCGATCTGAAAAGAGGCGGGGAGCTGTTTTTT,CASTDLKRGGELFF
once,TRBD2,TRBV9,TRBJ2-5,TGTGCCAGCAGCGTAACGACGGGAGGTGGAGTTCAAGAGACCCAGTACTTC,CASSVTTGGGVQETQYF
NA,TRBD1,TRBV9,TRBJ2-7,TGTGCCAGCAGCGTGGGACAGGGTTTTTACGAGCAGTACTTC,CASSVGQGFYEQYF
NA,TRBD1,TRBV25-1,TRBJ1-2,TGTGCCACCAAAGGACAGGGGACTCTTGGCTACACCTTC,CATKGQGTLGYTF
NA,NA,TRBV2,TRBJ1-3,TGTGCCAGCAGTGAAGAGAAAGGACAGCCGTCTGGAAACACCATATATTTT,CASSEEKGQPSGNTIYF
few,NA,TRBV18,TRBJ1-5,TGTGCCAGCTCAACGTCCTCTACGGTTCAGCCCCAGCATTTT,CASSTSSTVQPQHF
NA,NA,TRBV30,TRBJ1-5,TGTGCCTGGCGCAAGGGGGTTCAGCCCCAGCATTTT,CAWRKGVQPQHF